The entry below gives a single TCR beta chain sequence along with its context. This clone has a handful of counts. Its antigen is still unknown. Base qualities are not at hand, and no much larger clone is one base apart. The data stem from a study of control samples from healthy donors and cancer patients (dated by TCRdb to 2020 to 2022). The junction shows trimming of 3 bases on V and 2 bases on J, plus 13 bases between the germline ends. The CDR3 runs 15 amino acids, cysteine and phenylalanine included. CDR3 DNA is the only sequence kept; it has 45 bases, read in frame from the first base. In the germline V gene (reference sequence), CDR1 corresponds to SEHNR and CDR2 to FQNEAQ. The library relied on the immunoSEQ multiplex PCR assay. Drawn from immuneACCESS, this table holds only the in-frame rearrangements with V and J called that TCRdb kept. Clones are partly lost; checked studies trace under half to an unresolved V gene and leave the rest unexplained. For this sample there are 150,000 to 200,000 clones; roughly 89% appear just once. The top ten clonotypes cover about 1.4% of the sample.

Sequenced: blood. This sequence uses TRBV7-9 and TRBJ1-2; the D gene cannot be resolved reliably. The TCR comes from a woman in her forties or fifties in good health. The CDR3 reads as follows: CASSFNGDANYGYTF. The DNA reads as follows: TGTGCCAGCAGCTTTAACGGGGATGCAAACTATGGCTACACCTTC.